A single sample is the source of the 6 T cell receptor beta chains below, sequenced in a study of cytomegalovirus exposure and HLA in healthy donors. Use of 60 Vbeta and 13 Jbeta primers characterized the PCR. The data were produced by immunoSEQ multiplex PCR, yet TCRdb's version contains in-frame clones alone and is incomplete. The sample has 180,000 or so clones, approximately 83% seen once. Sequencing was performed on PBMCs. These receptors originate from a boy between 2 and 15 years old in good health and CMV-seronegative.

This clone has only one observation. The chain recombines TRBV7-2 with TRBJ1-6; D gene uncertain. Trimming took 2 bases from V and 9 from J, leaving 5 bases between them. This CDR3 region has 12 residues. Germline CDR1 and CDR2: SGHTA and FQGNSA. CDR3 coding DNA: TGTGCCAGCAGCTTATACGGTTCACCCCTCCACTTT. Residues: CASSLYGSPLHF.

V and J are TRBV7-2 and TRBJ2-5, with D perhaps matching TRBD1 (6 bases). Trimming stripped 5 bases from V and 5 bases from J, with 15 bases between. The CDR3 contains 14 residues. CDR1 SGHTA and CDR2 FQGNSA come from the germline V gene. The CDR3 sequence: CASSQIGTRETQYF. CDR3 in DNA: TGTGCCAGCAGCCAGATAGGGACACGGGAGACCCAGTACTTC.

The chain combines TRBV18 with TRBJ2-5, with 7 nucleotides matching TRBD1. The V gene's germline CDR1 is KGHSH and CDR2 LQKENI. The CDR3 contains 17 residues. J gave up 5 bases and V 3 bases, and 15 bases lay outside the gene matches. The CDR3 sequence is CASSPRSTTGVQETQYF. CDR3 coding DNA: TGTGCCAGCTCACCTCGAAGTACAACAGGGGTGCAGGAGACCCAGTACTTC.

V usage is TRBV5-1 and J usage is TRBJ2-5; 9 nucleotides align to TRBD2. Germline trimming cut 1 base from V and 1 base from J; bases unmatched to any gene: 5. The CDR3 is made up of 16 amino acids. Germline V gene data show CDR1 as SGHRS and CDR2 as YFSETQ. The CDR3 loop is CASSLTLAGPQETQYF. The DNA of the CDR3 is TGCGCCAGCAGCTTGACACTAGCGGGCCCCCAAGAGACCCAGTACTTC.

The chain uses TRBV5-4 and TRBJ1-2; 7 bases are shared with TRBD1. CDR3 length: 18 amino acids. Germline-derived CDR1 and CDR2 are SGHNT and YYREEE (reference sequence). Trimming cost V 4 bases and J 3 bases; bases outside gene matches: 18. The CDR3 is CASSRIFYRDSEDYGYTF. The CDR3 nucleotides read TGTGCCAGCAGCCGGATCTTCTACCGGGACAGCGAGGACTATGGCTACACCTTC.

CDR3 coding DNA: TGTGCCAGCAGTGGAGGGGGTGGAGAAAAACTGTTTTTT. It translates to CASSGGGGEKLFF. The chain employs TRBV2 and TRBJ1-4; possibly TRBD1 for D (6 bases). CDR3 size: 13 residues. CDR1 is SNHLY, CDR2 FYNNEI, per germline. V lost 4 bases to trimming and J lost 8 bases, with 11 bases between them.